Here is one T cell receptor (beta chain) with its context. Antigen unknown. The record originates from a study of shared clonotypes between healthy human individuals. Study findings and constraints: Represented diversity, genetic and exposure-history alike, was limited by few donors.

The germline V gene encodes CDR1 SGHVS and CDR2 FNYEAQ. This CDR3 region has 13 residues. V lost 5 bases, J lost 7 bases, and 11 bases lay in between. At deep level, the assay was performed. Several immunoSEQ 96-well plates shared each subset's DNA, each plate a replicate. Data came from immunoSEQ multiplex PCR; TCRdb stores just in-frame clones and leaves some out. The table lists roughly 700,000 clones, approximately 74% of them singletons. The chain uses TRBV7-6 and TRBJ2-2; D may correspond to TRBD1 or TRBD2 (5 bases each). The specimen sequenced was memory CD4+ T cells sorted from blood. Subset: CD45RA-negative fraction. The TCR originated in a young woman in good health. CDR3 region: CASSPDGGGELFF. CDR3 DNA: TGTGCCAGCAGCCCTGATGGGGGCGGGGAGCTGTTTTTT.